Listed below are T cell receptor beta chains from one sample, sequenced in a study of blood T cells in healthy people across ages. TCRdb used MiXCR to reprocess the 5' RACE reads, holding one entry per CDR3 protein. The table shows about 1.6 million distinct CDR3 sequences, with about 31% occurring only once. Input material: blood. The receptor set was obtained from a woman aged 25 to 45 in good health. Both conserved end residues are part of each CDR3. D genes are given only for firm matches. A clone size is listed for some rows: how often the clone was seen (once, few, many), or a class if it is expanded.

TGTGCCAGCTCAGCAGTGGGTGGCTATGGCTACACCTTC | CASSAVGGYGYTF | TRBJ1-2 | 13 | many | TRBV18 | NA
TGTGCCAGCAGCCGTTACAGGGTTGAGGTGCCTGGGACCAACGTCCTGACTTTC | CASSRYRVEVPGTNVLTF | TRBJ2-6 | 18 | NA | TRBV14 | NA
TGTGCCAGCTCACCTCCAACGGACCTTCGTGACTATGGCTACACCTTC | CASSPPTDLRDYGYTF | TRBJ1-2 | 16 | NA | TRBV18 | NA
TGCGCCAGCTTAGACCCTCGGGACAGTTCCTACGAGCAGTACTTC | CASLDPRDSSYEQYF | TRBJ2-7 | 15 | few | TRBV5-1 | TRBD1
TGCGCCAGCAGCACAGCCGGGGTGAACACTGAAGCTTTCTTT | CASSTAGVNTEAFF | TRBJ1-1 | 14 | NA | TRBV5-1 | NA
TGCGCCAGCAGGCCTAGCGGTTACACAGATACGCAGTATTTT | CASRPSGYTDTQYF | TRBJ2-3 | 14 | many | TRBV4-1 | TRBD2
TGTGCCAGCAGCGGCCCAGCGGGATTGTCCTACAATGAGCAGTTCTTC | CASSGPAGLSYNEQFF | TRBJ2-1 | 16 | NA | TRBV7-9 | TRBD2
TGTGCCAGCAGCTCAGCAAAGACAGGGGGGGCCTACAATGAGCAGTTCTTC | CASSSAKTGGAYNEQFF | TRBJ2-1 | 17 | NA | TRBV7-9 | TRBD1
TGTGCCAGCAGTTACGAGGGGAACTATGGCTACACCTTC | CASSYEGNYGYTF | TRBJ1-2 | 13 | few | TRBV6-2/TRBV6-3 | NA
TGCGCCAGCAGCTTGATGGGATATCAGCCCCAGCATTTT | CASSLMGYQPQHF | TRBJ1-5 | 13 | few | TRBV5-1 | NA
TGTGCCAGCAGCTTAGTGGCGGAGGGGGTTGAGACCCAGTACTTC | CASSLVAEGVETQYF | TRBJ2-5 | 15 | NA | TRBV7-9 | NA
TGTGCCAGCAGCTCAGAGGGGGGGGCTAGCGGTTACAATGAGCAGTTCTTC | CASSSEGGASGYNEQFF | TRBJ2-1 | 17 | NA | TRBV7-3 | NA
TGTGCCATCACTCCCGTGGACAGAGAGAATCAGCCCCAGCATTTT | CAITPVDRENQPQHF | TRBJ1-5 | 15 | NA | TRBV10-3 | NA
TGCAGTGTCCTGTCAAAAGGCTACGAGCAGTACTTC | CSVLSKGYEQYF | TRBJ2-7 | 12 | few | TRBV20-1 | NA
TGTGCCAGCAGTTTGCCGGGGCCCCAGCATTTT | CASSLPGPQHF | TRBJ1-5 | 11 | NA | TRBV2 | NA
TGCGCCAGCAGCTTGGCCCGGCGGGACAACCTCCAAGAGACCCAGTACTTC | CASSLARRDNLQETQYF | TRBJ2-5 | 17 | NA | TRBV5-1 | NA
TGTGCCAGCAGCTTTGGTAGCGGGAGTGGGGAGACCCAGTACTTC | CASSFGSGSGETQYF | TRBJ2-5 | 15 | NA | TRBV7-3 | TRBD2
TGTGCCAGCGGCTCAGGGGTTTGGACCGGGGAGCTGTTTTTT | CASGSGVWTGELFF | TRBJ2-2 | 14 | NA | TRBV27 | NA
TGTGCCACCGGGACGGGGGGCCGAGATACGCAGTATTTT | CATGTGGRDTQYF | TRBJ2-3 | 13 | many | TRBV24-1 | NA
TGTGCCAGCAGCGCACAGGGTATCCATGGCTACACCTTC | CASSAQGIHGYTF | TRBJ1-2 | 13 | NA | TRBV3-1 | NA
TGCAGTGCTAGGACAGGGAGTACCAACCAGCCCCAGCATTTT | CSARTGSTNQPQHF | TRBJ1-5 | 14 | NA | TRBV20-1 | TRBD1
TGTGCCAGCAGTCGAGGGTACGAGACCCAGTACTTC | CASSRGYETQYF | TRBJ2-5 | 12 | many | TRBV12-3/TRBV12-4 | NA
TGCAGTGCTAGAGATCCCGTGAAGACCCAGTACTTC | CSARDPVKTQYF | TRBJ2-5 | 12 | few | TRBV20-1 | NA
TGCAGTGCTTCTCAGTACGGGACAGTGGAAGGTTCACCCCTCCACTTT | CSASQYGTVEGSPLHF | TRBJ1-6 | 16 | few | TRBV20-1 | TRBD1
TGTGCCAGCAGTTCGGCCGGGACAGGGGGCGACGAGCAGTACTTC | CASSSAGTGGDEQYF | TRBJ2-7 | 15 | many | TRBV12-3/TRBV12-4 | TRBD1
TGTGCCAGCAGTGAAGCTGTGGGACTAGGTTACGAGCAGTACTTC | CASSEAVGLGYEQYF | TRBJ2-7 | 15 | NA | TRBV6-1 | TRBD2
TGCGCCAGCAGCCAACCAGATACGCAGTATTTT | CASSQPDTQYF | TRBJ2-3 | 11 | many | TRBV4-1 | NA
TGTGCCAGCAGCCAGGCAGGGTCCGGGACCCAGTACTTC | CASSQAGSGTQYF | TRBJ2-5 | 13 | NA | TRBV3-1 | NA
TGTGCCAGCAGCGTTGACGGGGCAACGTACACAGATACGCAGTATTTT | CASSVDGATYTDTQYF | TRBJ2-3 | 16 | many | TRBV9 | NA
TGCAGTGGCTTTCGGGATGAGCAGTACTTC | CSGFRDEQYF | TRBJ2-5 | 10 | NA | TRBV20-1 | NA
TGTGCCAGTAGTATAGCATCGGGGGAAGAGCAGTTCTTC | CASSIASGEEQFF | TRBJ2-1 | 13 | NA | TRBV19 | NA
TGCAGCGTGGAGGACAGGCAAGCCCGTGAAGCTTTCTTT | CSVEDRQAREAFF | TRBJ1-1 | 13 | NA | TRBV29-1 | TRBD1
TGCGCCAGCAGCTTGCCCTCAGGGGAGCAGTACTTC | CASSLPSGEQYF | TRBJ2-7 | 12 | many | TRBV5-1 | NA
TGCAGTGCTAGCCCCATGGACTCCTACGAGCAGTACTTC | CSASPMDSYEQYF | TRBJ2-7 | 13 | NA | TRBV20-1 | NA
TGTGCCACCAGTGACAGGGCCCCGGGATACAATGAGCAGTTCTTC | CATSDRAPGYNEQFF | TRBJ2-1 | 15 | NA | TRBV15 | TRBD1
TGTGCCAGCAGCTCCCCCTGGACGTCCTACCATGGCTACACCTTC | CASSSPWTSYHGYTF | TRBJ1-2 | 15 | NA | TRBV7-2 | NA
TGTGCCAGCAGTCCCATCGGACTGAGCTCCTACAATGAGCAGTTCTTC | CASSPIGLSSYNEQFF | TRBJ2-1 | 16 | NA | TRBV28 | NA
TGCGCCAGCAGTGTAGGGACCAATTACAATGAGCAGTTCTTC | CASSVGTNYNEQFF | TRBJ2-1 | 14 | many | TRBV4-1 | NA
TGCGCCAGCAGCTTGGAAGGGGACCGGGGTCAGCCCCAGCATTTT | CASSLEGDRGQPQHF | TRBJ1-5 | 15 | few | TRBV5-1 | NA
TGCAGCGTAACGGGTCCGACCTTATACAATGAGCAGTTCTTC | CSVTGPTLYNEQFF | TRBJ2-1 | 14 | many | TRBV29-1 | NA
TGTGCCAGCAGCTCCCGACTAGCGGGGGATTTACAAGAGACCCAGTACTTC | CASSSRLAGDLQETQYF | TRBJ2-5 | 17 | NA | TRBV7-9 | TRBD2
TGCAGTGCTAGGGACCTGACCGGGACCCTCGCTGGGGAGGAGTACTTC | CSARDLTGTLAGEEYF | TRBJ2-7 | 16 | NA | TRBV20-1 | NA
TGCAGTGCTAGAGACTTTAGCGGGATTACAGATACGCAGTATTTT | CSARDFSGITDTQYF | TRBJ2-3 | 15 | NA | TRBV20-1 | TRBD2
TGCGCCAGCAGCCAAGAGGAGGGGCTCAGAGAGACCCAGTACTTC | CASSQEEGLRETQYF | TRBJ2-5 | 15 | many | TRBV4-1 | NA